This paragraph covers one T cell receptor (beta chain) sequence. This sample is part of a study of cytomegalovirus exposure and HLA in healthy donors. CDR1 is MNHEY, CDR2 SVGAGI, per germline. V lost 5 bases, J lost 7 bases, and 4 bases stayed unmatched. The CDR3 is 13 amino acids. The PCR was carried out with 60 Vbeta primers and 13 Jbeta primers. Method: immunoSEQ multiplex PCR; TCRdb's copy keeps in-frame clones and lacks some. The sample yields roughly 160,000 clones, around four fifths seen once. This chain uses TRBV6-5 with TRBJ2-1; 8 bases match TRBD1. This sequence was found in a man younger than 40 in good health and CMV-seronegative. Input material: PBMCs. CDR3 DNA: TGTGCCAGCAGTCCTGACAGGGGAAATGAGCAGTTCTTC. Protein: CASSPDRGNEQFF.